This T cell receptor beta chain was observed in a study of cytomegalovirus exposure and HLA in healthy donors. Across the study: Most donors, around 81% of a few hundred genotyped, fell in the Caucasian-associated ancestry cluster. Regarding the study as a whole: Rarity characterized most TCR sequences, yet some public TCRs appeared in many donors. Common viral pathogens (according to a later analysis) appeared linked to several of the most significant clusters. TRBV6-2, TRBV6-3 and some other V segments were excluded as indistinguishable.

A word on this clone: Its specificity is not known. This specimen includes other DNA sequences encoding the same CDR3.

Researchers ran the PCR with 60 Vbeta and 13 Jbeta primers. Using immunoSEQ multiplex PCR, the repertoire was profiled, and TCRdb retains in-frame clones only, with some absent. Of approximately 120,000 clones in the sample, about 70% were seen once. This CDR3 is 13 amino acids long. Germline V gives CDR1 SGHNT, CDR2 YYREEE (reference sequence). V was trimmed by 0 bases and J by 7 bases, leaving 11 bases between them. The sequence was obtained from a woman in her sixties in good health and CMV-seropositive. The source material was PBMCs. The chain combines TRBV5-4 with TRBJ2-7, with a possible D match to TRBD2 (6 bases). This chain's CDR3 is CASSLAGSYEQYF. DNA of the CDR3: TGTGCCAGCAGCTTGGCCGGGAGTTATGAGCAGTACTTC.